Below, 5 T cell receptor beta chains from the same sample are listed, as sequenced in a study of regulatory T cells in long-lasting Graves disease. The time point was: persistent/refractory GD, antithyroid drugs over 5 years with positive TRAb. Following extraction of RNA from PBMCs, that RNA was used to make the TCR library. With iRepertoire HTBI primers and Arm-PCR of CDR3 regions, TCR beta libraries were built. TCRdb re-called the multiplex PCR reads through MiXCR, storing one row per CDR3 protein. The table has around 400,000 distinct CDR3 sequences, approximately 25% seen once. Source: peripheral blood mononuclear cells (PBMCs), taken when the disease was refractory, from a patient treated with antithyroid drugs. Every receptor here comes from a middle-aged woman with Graves disease.

The rearrangement joins TRBV5-1 to TRBJ2-7, with TRBD1 identical over 9 bases. CDR3 length: 14 amino acids. In germline, CDR1 is SGHRS, CDR2 YFSETQ. Unmatched junction bases numbered 4, after V lost 0 bases and J lost 6 bases. CDR3 sequence reads: CASSLAGTGTEQYF. In nucleotides, the CDR3 is TGCGCCAGCAGCTTGGCCGGGACAGGGACCGAGCAGTACTTC.

This clonotype was seen repeatedly, ten times or more. This sequence joins TRBV6-2 or TRBV6-3 and TRBJ1-1, with D uncertain. CDR3 size: 15 residues. Germline CDR1 is MNHEY and CDR2 is SVGEGT. V lost 8 bases and J lost 0, with 16 bases in between. Here the CDR3 reads CASLPGNYMNTEAFF. CDR3 sequence (DNA): TGTGCCAGCCTCCCGGGAAACTACATGAACACTGAAGCTTTCTTT.

This clonotype occurred many times. The V and J genes are TRBV6-5 and TRBJ1-2, with D uncertain. The CDR3 has 16 residues. The V end was cut by 0 bases, the J end by 4 bases, with 15 bases between. Germline V CDR1 and CDR2: MNHEY, SVGAGI. DNA of the CDR3: TGTGCCAGCAGTTACTCTGGCAGTTTAACCATCTATGGCTACACCTTC. Encoded protein: CASSYSGSLTIYGYTF.

This clonotype was recorded many times. This chain joins TRBV28 and TRBJ2-5; TRBD1 agrees at 9 bases. The germline V gene encodes CDR1 MDHEN and CDR2 SYDVKM. J was trimmed by 1 base and V by 2 bases; bases with no gene match: 11. The CDR3 runs to 18 residues. The CDR3 DNA reads as TGTGCCAGCAGTTTACCCCCGGGACAGGGAAGAAGCCAAGAGACCCAGTACTTC. Amino acid sequence: CASSLPPGQGRSQETQYF.

In this sample, this clonotype turned up many times. The chain uses TRBV7-8 and TRBJ2-5, with 7 positions matching TRBD2. CDR3 length: 15 residues. Germline assignment: CDR1 SGHVS and CDR2 FQNEAQ. J gave up 5 bases and V 3 bases, and 9 bases lay outside the gene matches. The CDR3 DNA sequence: TGTGCCAGCAGCTTGAAGCGGGATAGGATGGAGACCCAGTACTTC. Translation gives CASSLKRDRMETQYF.